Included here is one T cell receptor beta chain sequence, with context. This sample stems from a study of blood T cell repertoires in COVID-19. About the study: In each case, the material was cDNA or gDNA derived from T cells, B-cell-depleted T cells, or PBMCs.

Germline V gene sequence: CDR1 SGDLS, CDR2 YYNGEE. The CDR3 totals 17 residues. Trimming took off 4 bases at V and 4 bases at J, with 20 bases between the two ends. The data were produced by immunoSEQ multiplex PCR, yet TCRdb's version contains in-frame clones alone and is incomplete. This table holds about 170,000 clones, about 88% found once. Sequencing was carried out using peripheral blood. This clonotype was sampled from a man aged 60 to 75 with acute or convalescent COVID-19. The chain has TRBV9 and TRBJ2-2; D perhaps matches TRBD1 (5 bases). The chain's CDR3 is CASSHPKAGNLTGELFF. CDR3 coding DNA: TGTGCCAGCAGCCACCCAAAGGCAGGGAATCTCACCGGGGAGCTGTTTTTT.